Described below is a single T cell receptor beta chain sequence and its context. Its cognate antigen is unknown. These data are taken from a study of blood T cells in healthy people across ages. Isolation per sample recovered at least 7 million PBMCs. The second PCR ran about 6 to 11 cycles with a sample-barcoded 5' primer and J-beta primers. MiXCR, applied by TCRdb to the 5' RACE reads, yields one record per CDR3 protein. The sample records 1.5 million to 2 million distinct CDR3 sequences, approximately 50% being singletons. Study-level findings and limits: Aged donors had fewer naive CD4+ cells and lower diversity than long-lived donors. Unknown CMV status may confound age-related changes in expanded clones.

Germline values: CDR1 SQVTM, CDR2 ANQGSEA. Trimming took 7 bases from V and 8 from J; bases not matched to a gene: 11. The CDR3 loop spans 14 amino acids. The clonotype comes from a woman aged 40 to 50 in good health. The sequencing input was blood. The rearrangement uses TRBV29-1 and TRBJ2-5; 12 bases are shared with TRBD1. CDR3 residues: CSAEGQGAEETQYF. The CDR3 coding sequence is TGCAGCGCCGAGGGACAGGGGGCAGAGGAAACCCAGTACTTC.